These 25 T cell receptor beta chains were all obtained from the same sample, sequenced in a study of T cell responses to AZD1222 COVID-19 vaccine. The method was immunoSEQ multiplex PCR; TCRdb's version includes in-frame clones alone and lacks a portion of them. The repertoire holds roughly 85,000 clones, with approximately 87% as singletons. Sequences were derived from peripheral blood, sampled on day 0 of AZD1222 vaccination. These receptors were collected from an adult in good health.

The rearrangement uses TRBV20-1 and TRBJ2-3, with TRBD2 identical over 8 bases. Germline CDR1 reads DFQATT; CDR2 reads SNEGSKA (reference sequence). V shed 3 bases, J shed 5 bases, and the junction held 10 bases outside the gene matches. This CDR3 is 15 amino acids long. This chain's CDR3 is CSASSHREGGDTQYF. The DNA for the CDR3 is TGCAGTGCTAGTTCGCATCGGGAGGGCGGAGATACGCAGTATTTT.

The V gene is TRBV28, the J gene TRBJ1-1, with 9 positions matching TRBD1. Germline CDR1 is MDHEN and CDR2 is SYDVKM. The CDR3 sequence is 15 residues long. V trimming: 5 bases; J trimming: 3 bases; junction bases outside the gene matches: 7. The CDR3 loop reads CASSPPGQGDTEAFF. The CDR3 DNA follows: TGTGCCAGCAGTCCCCCGGGACAGGGAGACACTGAAGCTTTCTTT.

The chain combines TRBV7-3 with TRBJ2-3, with D perhaps TRBD2 (6 bases). The CDR3 totals 17 residues. CDR1 SGHTA and CDR2 FQGTGA come from the germline V gene. Trimming took 5 bases from V and 1 from J, leaving 19 bases between them. The CDR3 is CASSGVGGGIGTDTQYF. The CDR3 nucleotides are TGTGCCAGCAGCGGAGTGGGGGGTGGTATCGGCACAGATACGCAGTATTTT.

The chain has TRBV19 and TRBJ2-2, with unresolved D. Trimming removed 2 bases from V and 7 bases from J, with 20 bases in between. Germline assignment: CDR1 LNHDA and CDR2 SQIVND (reference sequence). The CDR3 covers 17 residues. This chain's CDR3 is CASSIPPRPINIGELFF. The CDR3 DNA reads as TGTGCCAGTAGTATACCACCTCGCCCAATAAATATCGGGGAGCTGTTTTTT.

V and J are TRBV30 and TRBJ1-5; a weak D match, TRBD1 (5 bases). Germline V gene data show CDR1 as GTSNPN and CDR2 as SVGIG (reference sequence). There are 14 residues in the CDR3. Trimming cost V 6 bases and J 0 bases, with 12 bases left between them. The CDR3 region has the DNA TGTGCCTGCTCGACAGCATATAGCAATCAGCCCCAGCATTTT. It specifies CACSTAYSNQPQHF. Supplemented by reference TRBV30 and TRBJ1-5, the full variable domain reads SQTIHQWPATLVQPVGSPLSLECTVEGTSNPNLYWYRQAAGRGLQLLFYSVGIGQISSEVPQNLSASRPQDRQFILSSKKLLLSDSGFYLCACSTAYSNQPQHFGDGTRLSIL.

The rearrangement uses TRBV7-2 and TRBJ2-7; either TRBD1 or TRBD2 may fit D (6 bases each). This CDR3 contains 17 residues. Germline CDR1 reads SGHTA; CDR2 reads FQGNSA. V lost 5 bases and J 2 bases, leaving 22 bases between the germline ends. CDR3 protein: CASSLVGGRGITYEQYF. CDR3 bases: TGTGCCAGCAGCCTCGTCGGGGGCAGGGGAATCACCTACGAGCAGTACTTC.

The CDR3 DNA follows: TGTGCCAGCAGCTCGCGACTAGCGGGGGGGCCAGATACGCAGTATTTT. Protein sequence: CASSSRLAGGPDTQYF. The chain is built from TRBV7-3 and TRBJ2-3; 14 bases match TRBD2. From germline, CDR1 is SGHTA and CDR2 FQGTGA. This CDR3 region has 16 residues. Trimming at V came to 4 bases and at J to 4 bases, leaving 4 bases not matched to a gene.

This chain links TRBV11-2 with TRBJ2-5; D not resolved. Trimming pared 3 bases from V and 5 bases from J, leaving 16 bases between. Germline CDR1 and CDR2: SGHAT and FQNNGV. The CDR3 covers 15 residues. The CDR3 here is CASSLEPTRSETQYF. The CDR3 DNA is TGTGCCAGCAGCTTGGAGCCCACAAGATCGGAGACCCAGTACTTC. Together with reference TRBV11-2 and TRBJ2-5, the CDR3 gives the full variable domain: EAGVAQSPRYKIIEKRQSVAFWCNPISGHATLYWYQQILGQGPKLLIQFQNNGVVDDSQLPKDRFSAERLKGVDSTLKIQPAKLEDSAVYLCASSLEPTRSETQYFGPGTRLLVL.

This chain uses TRBV19 with TRBJ2-5, with 7 bases that match TRBD1. The V and J ends lost 5 bases and 1 base, in that order; junction bases with no gene match: 4. The CDR3 has 14 residues. The germline V gene encodes CDR1 LNHDA and CDR2 SQIVND (reference sequence). Here the CDR3 reads CASSVGQPQETQYF. The CDR3 DNA reads TGTGCCAGTAGTGTGGGACAGCCCCAAGAGACCCAGTACTTC.

The rearrangement links TRBV5-4 to TRBJ2-7, with D unresolved. CDR3 length: 11 amino acids. Germline CDR1 is SGHNT and CDR2 is YYREEE (reference sequence). Trimming shortened V by 3 bases and J by 6 bases, and 7 bases separated the two germline ends. CDR3 sequence reads: CASSSSLEQYF. CDR3 in DNA: TGTGCCAGCAGCTCCTCTCTCGAGCAGTACTTC.

The chain joins TRBV19 to TRBJ1-1; D possibly corresponds to TRBD1 (5 bases). Trimming removed 4 bases from V and 2 bases from J, with 20 bases in between. CDR1 is LNHDA and CDR2 is SQIVND in the germline V gene (reference sequence). The CDR3 consists of 17 residues. DNA of the CDR3: TGTGCCAGTAGTACGAAGGAACTGACAGCCGCCAACACTGAAGCTTTCTTT. This codes for CASSTKELTAANTEAFF.

CDR3 loop: CASRPSLAGRYEQYF. In DNA form, the CDR3 reads TGTGCCAGCAGGCCGAGTCTAGCGGGAAGGTACGAGCAGTACTTC. V gene TRBV7-8 combines with J gene TRBJ2-7, with 9 bases identical to TRBD2. CDR3 size: 15 residues. CDR1 and CDR2 from the germline V gene are SGHVS and FQNEAQ. After removal of 6 bases from V and 4 bases from J, the junction contained 10 bases not matched to a gene.

Only one count was recorded for this clone. V and J are TRBV5-6 and TRBJ1-1; D is uncertain. Germline V gene lookup returns CDR1 SGHDT and CDR2 YYEEEE. The V gene lost 3 bases and the J gene lost 4 bases, with 16 bases spanning the gap. The CDR3 extends over 15 amino acids. The DNA for the CDR3 is TGTGCCAGCAGCTCAACTCGTCTGGGCGGCACTGAAGCTTTCTTT. Translation gives CASSSTRLGGTEAFF.

This chain connects TRBV15 to TRBJ2-7; the D gene could be TRBD1 or TRBD2 (5 bases each). The CDR3 totals 18 residues. CDR1 LNHNV and CDR2 YYDKDF come from the germline V gene (reference sequence). V was cut by 0 bases and J by 0 bases, with 18 bases left in between. The CDR3 coding sequence is TGTGCCACCAGCAGAGAGAGGGGCTTCGGGGCTAGCTCCTACGAGCAGTACTTC. It codes for CATSRERGFGASSYEQYF.

The chain couples TRBV28 to TRBJ2-3, with 8 bases identical to TRBD1. Germline values: CDR1 MDHEN, CDR2 SYDVKM. V trimming: 7 bases; J trimming: 2 bases; junction bases outside the gene matches: 5. The CDR3 runs 14 residues. This CDR3 is CASTPTGVTDTQYF. The CDR3, as DNA: TGTGCCAGCACCCCGACAGGGGTCACAGATACGCAGTATTTT. The whole variable domain, remainder taken from reference TRBV28 and TRBJ2-3, is DVKVTQSSRYLVKRTGEKVFLECVQDMDHENMFWYRQDPGLGLRLIYFSYDVKMKEKGDIPEGYSVSREKKERFSLILESASTNQTSMYLCASTPTGVTDTQYFGPGTRLTVL.

The chain combines TRBV5-1 with TRBJ2-1; 11 bases map to TRBD2. This CDR3 contains 18 residues. The V gene's germline CDR1 is SGHRS and CDR2 YFSETQ. Trimming at V came to 4 bases and at J to 10 bases, leaving 19 bases not matched to a gene. This CDR3 reads CASSSLAGGPTSTGEQFF. The CDR3 DNA reads TGCGCCAGCAGCAGTCTAGCGGGGGGCCCCACCTCTACAGGAGAGCAGTTCTTC.

The chain uses TRBV7-8 and TRBJ2-7; no definite D call. The V end lost 1 base, the J end lost 3 bases, and 10 bases lay between the germline ends. This CDR3 is 14 amino acids long. Germline values: CDR1 SGHVS, CDR2 FQNEAQ. The chain's CDR3 is CASSLVVDIYEQYF. CDR3 DNA sequence: TGTGCCAGCAGCTTAGTGGTGGATATCTACGAGCAGTACTTC.

This clone was seen only a few times. This rearrangement joins TRBV20-1 to TRBJ1-1; D ambiguous. Trimming removed 3 bases at V and 3 bases at J, with 8 bases between. The germline V gene has CDR1 DFQATT and CDR2 SNEGSKA (reference sequence). This CDR3 spans 12 amino acids. CDR3 amino acids: CSASSTDTEAFF. The CDR3 DNA reads as TGCAGTGCTAGTAGCACCGACACTGAAGCTTTCTTT.

The genes are TRBV7-2 and TRBJ2-1; 7 nucleotides align to TRBD2. CDR3 size: 14 residues. CDR1 and CDR2 (germline): SGHTA, FQGNSA. Trimming at V came to 5 bases and at J to 9 bases, leaving 10 bases not matched to a gene. The DNA for the CDR3 is TGTGCCAGCAGCCCAGGACTAGTCGAGGGTGAGCAGTTCTTC. The encoded protein is CASSPGLVEGEQFF.

The V and J genes are TRBV18 and TRBJ1-3, with 8 bases identical to TRBD1. V dropped 4 bases and J dropped 4; count of bases not matched to a gene: 3. Germline CDR1 is KGHSH and CDR2 is LQKENI. There are 14 residues in the CDR3. In DNA, the CDR3 is TGTGCCAGCTCACAATGGGACAGGGGAAACACCATATATTTT. Its protein is CASSQWDRGNTIYF.

V usage is TRBV3-1 (or the pseudogene TRBV3-2) and J usage is TRBJ1-2; 7 bases are shared with TRBD1. V trimming: 3 bases; J trimming: 7 bases; junction bases outside the gene matches: 5. The germline V gene has CDR1 LGHDT and CDR2 YNNKEL (reference sequence). The CDR3 runs 13 residues. CDR3 DNA: TGTGCCAGCAGCCACCTTCAGGGGGGTGGCTACACCTTC. Translated: CASSHLQGGGYTF.

The chain is built from TRBV10-3 and TRBJ1-1; 9 nucleotides match TRBD1. Trimming cost V 10 bases and J 2 bases; bases outside gene matches: 5. The germline CDR1 and CDR2 sequences are ENHRY and SYGVKD. This CDR3 spans 13 amino acids. CDR3 sequence reads: CATGQGINTEAFF. The CDR3 DNA reads TGTGCCACGGGACAGGGAATCAACACTGAAGCTTTCTTT.

By frequency in the sample, this clone is medium-sized. DNA for the CDR3: TGTGCCAGCAGCGCCGCTCGAACAGGGGCGAACACTGAAGCTTTCTTT. As protein: CASSAARTGANTEAFF. The V gene is TRBV27, the J gene TRBJ1-1; 7 bases map to TRBD1. The V and J ends lost 6 bases and 1 base, in that order; junction bases with no gene match: 11. This CDR3 is 16 amino acids long. Germline CDR1 is MNHEY and CDR2 is SMNVEV (reference sequence).

The chain joins TRBV19 to TRBJ2-2; TRBD1 might be the D (5 bases). Looked up from germline, CDR1 is LNHDA and CDR2 is SQIVND (reference sequence). CDR3 length: 16 residues. Trimming cost V 10 bases and J 4 bases, with 22 bases left between them. As DNA, the CDR3 is TGTGCCACCGAAGTATTTCCAGGGAAGTTCACCGGGGAGCTGTTTTTT. Protein product: CATEVFPGKFTGELFF.

V is TRBV4-3 and J is TRBJ1-2; D is undetermined. The CDR3 length is 15 residues. Germline V lookup: CDR1 LGHNA, CDR2 YSLEER. The V and J ends lost 0 bases and 4 bases respectively, with 12 bases between them. As DNA, the CDR3 is TGCGCCAGCAGCCAAGAATTAAGCAGTAGCTATGGCTACACCTTC. It yields the protein CASSQELSSSYGYTF.